The next 21 T cell receptor beta chains were all read from a single sample in a study of response to subunit inactivated influenza vaccine. MiXCR, applied by TCRdb to the RT-PCR reads, yields one record per CDR3 protein. The sample records approximately 530,000 distinct CDR3 sequences, about 8% being singletons. The starting material was PBMCs from blood, obtained around 25 months after vaccination. These receptors originate from a man in his fifties or sixties who received an inactivated influenza vaccine.

In its sample, this clonotype was seen many times. The V call is TRBV5-1, the J call TRBJ2-4, with a weak D call TRBD1 (5 bases). In germline, CDR1 is SGHRS, CDR2 YFSETQ. The CDR3 loop spans 14 amino acids. V lost 0 bases and J lost 3, with 7 bases in between. As DNA, the CDR3 is TGCGCCAGCAGCTTGGCAGGGAACAAAAACATTCAGTACTTC. Protein product: CASSLAGNKNIQYF.

This clonotype showed up many times. The chain employs TRBV12-3 or TRBV12-4 and TRBJ2-7, with 7 positions matching TRBD1. The CDR3 is 14 residues long. The J segment lost 6 bases and the V segment lost 6 bases, leaving 11 bases of the junction unmatched. Here the CDR3 reads CASSLDRVASEQYF. The CDR3 nucleotides are TGTGCCAGCAGCCTTGACAGGGTTGCAAGCGAGCAGTACTTC.

A few counts support this clonotype. The V call is TRBV5-6, the J call TRBJ1-1, with D perhaps TRBD1 (5 bases). This CDR3 region has 14 residues. The V end lost 4 bases, the J end lost 6 bases, and 16 bases lay between the germline ends. Germline assignment: CDR1 SGHDT and CDR2 YYEEEE. This chain's CDR3 is CASSPLDWGAEAFF. In DNA, the CDR3 is TGTGCCAGCAGCCCCCTGGACTGGGGCGCTGAAGCTTTCTTT.

This clonotype came up many times. The V gene is TRBV6-6, the J gene TRBJ2-5; D is unresolved. Germline V gives CDR1 MNHNY, CDR2 SVGAGI (reference sequence). This CDR3 contains 13 residues. V gave up 5 bases and J gave up 2 bases, with 9 bases separating them. The CDR3 sequence is CASSTGRQETQYF. CDR3 DNA: TGTGCCAGCAGTACGGGCAGACAAGAGACCCAGTACTTC.

This clonotype was seen repeatedly, ten times or more. The rearrangement joins TRBV12-3 or TRBV12-4 to TRBJ1-3; no reliable D call. This CDR3 is 15 amino acids long. Between the trimmed V and J ends, which lost 5 bases and 4 bases, there was a span of 15 bases. Here the CDR3 DNA reads TGTGCCAGCAGTCCCTTAGTCACCAGGGGAAACACCATATATTTT. Translated: CASSPLVTRGNTIYF.

The V and J genes are TRBV15 and TRBJ2-1; 7 nucleotides agree with TRBD1. This CDR3 is built from 12 residues. The junction had 1 base not matched to a gene; V was cut back by 8 bases and J by 3 bases. Germline values: CDR1 LNHNV, CDR2 YYDKDF (reference sequence). Here the CDR3 reads CATDRDYNEQFF. CDR3 in DNA: TGTGCCACCGACAGGGACTACAATGAGCAGTTCTTC.

This sequence joins TRBV20-1 and TRBJ2-7, with TRBD2 matching over 16 bases. This CDR3 spans 16 amino acids. Per the germline V gene, CDR1 is DFQATT and CDR2 is SNEGSKA (reference sequence). CDR3 loop: CSALPGLAGGRDEQYF. The DNA for the CDR3 is TGCAGCGCTCTACCGGGACTAGCGGGGGGGCGGGACGAGCAGTACTTC.

This clonotype was seen more than once but under ten times. The chain carries TRBV29-1 and TRBJ2-5, with unresolved D. The germline V and J ends were trimmed by 7 bases and 5 bases, with 8 bases remaining between them. The CDR3 has 10 amino acids. Looked up from germline, CDR1 is SQVTM and CDR2 is ANQGSEA. The CDR3 DNA follows: TGCAGCGCGTACCTCGAGACCCAGTACTTC. Protein: CSAYLETQYF.

The chain combines TRBV5-5 with TRBJ2-7; D call uncertain. CDR3 size: 14 residues. Germline CDR1 SGHKS, CDR2 YYEKEE (reference sequence). Trimming cost V 4 bases and J 0 bases, with 11 bases left between them. DNA for the CDR3: TGTGCCAGCAGCCCGGGCAGCCGCTCCTACGAGCAGTACTTC. Translated, it gives CASSPGSRSYEQYF. Looking up the rest from reference TRBV5-5 and TRBJ2-7 gives the full variable domain: DAGVTQSPTHLIKTRGQQVTLRCSPISGHKSVSWYQQVLGQGPQFIFQYYEKEERGRGNFPDRFSARQFPNYSSELNVNALLLGDSALYLCASSPGSRSYEQYFGPGTRLTVT.

This clonotype was counted between two and nine times. This chain connects TRBV5-1 to TRBJ1-3; D gene ambiguous. This CDR3 is 16 amino acids long. Germline assignment: CDR1 SGHRS and CDR2 YFSETQ. With 4 bases removed from V and 4 bases from J, the gap between germline ends came to 18 bases. CDR3 region: CASSRASPRTGNTIYF. The CDR3 nucleotides are TGCGCCAGCAGCCGGGCCTCCCCTCGAACCGGAAACACCATATATTTT.

This clonotype has a count of ten or more. V usage is TRBV12-3 or TRBV12-4 and J usage is TRBJ1-1; D is undetermined. This CDR3 contains 14 residues. The V end lost 7 bases, the J end lost 1 base, and 13 bases lay between the germline ends. CDR3 amino acids: CASTPFRGNTEAFF. The CDR3 nucleotides read TGTGCCAGCACCCCTTTTCGGGGGAACACTGAAGCTTTCTTT.

The V and J genes are TRBV28 and TRBJ2-7; 10 bases fit TRBD2. The CDR3 consists of 17 residues. V gave up 3 bases and J gave up 1 base; unmatched junction bases: 9. CDR1 is MDHEN, CDR2 SYDVKM, per germline. The DNA of the CDR3 is TGTGCCAGCAGTTTCCCTTTGACTAGCGGGCCGTCCTACGAGCAGTACTTC. It specifies CASSFPLTSGPSYEQYF.

The chain couples TRBV10-3 to TRBJ2-1, with 8 positions matching TRBD2. Per the germline V gene, CDR1 is ENHRY and CDR2 is SYGVKD. The J segment lost 7 bases and the V segment lost 7 bases, leaving 9 bases of the junction unmatched. The CDR3 sequence is 14 residues long. The CDR3: CAIKGTSGYNEQFF. CDR3 DNA: TGTGCCATCAAAGGAACTAGCGGTTATAATGAGCAGTTCTTC.

This clonotype was observed a handful of times. The chain couples TRBV18 to TRBJ2-3; D uncertain. CDR1 and CDR2 from the germline V gene are KGHSH and LQKENI. V shed 2 bases and J shed 4 bases, with 4 bases lying between them. The CDR3 covers 12 residues. As DNA, the CDR3 is TGTGCCAGCTCACCAGACCCAGATACGCAGTATTTT. It specifies CASSPDPDTQYF.

This clonotype appeared many times. The rearrangement uses TRBV12-3 or TRBV12-4 and TRBJ2-1; perhaps TRBD2 as D (6 bases). This CDR3 has 15 amino acids. Trimming took off 2 bases at V and 9 bases at J, with 17 bases between the two ends. The DNA of the CDR3 is TGTGCCAGCAGTTTAATGGGGGGTCGGGTTGGTGAGCAGTTCTTC. It specifies CASSLMGGRVGEQFF.

This clonotype has just a few counts. The chain is built from TRBV15 and TRBJ1-5, with a tentative D call TRBD1 (5 bases). The CDR3 runs to 16 residues. CDR1 LNHNV and CDR2 YYDKDF come from the germline V gene (reference sequence). V lost 5 bases, J lost 3 bases, and 17 bases lay in between. The CDR3 loop reads CATSPQGWFNNQPQHF. The CDR3, as DNA: TGTGCCACCAGCCCCCAGGGCTGGTTTAACAATCAGCCCCAGCATTTT.

The DNA for the CDR3 is TGTGCCAGCAGCTTAGGCATTAGTGGCGATGAGCAGTTCTTC. Its protein is CASSLGISGDEQFF. V gene TRBV7-9 combines with J gene TRBJ2-1; D unresolved. The length of the CDR3 is 14 residues. V lost 1 base and J lost 8, with 12 bases in between. From germline, CDR1 is SEHNR and CDR2 FQNEAQ (reference sequence). Full variable domain (remainder filled in from reference TRBV7-9 and TRBJ2-1): DTGVSQNPRHKITKRGQNVTFRCDPISEHNRLYWYRQTLGQGPEFLTYFQNEAQLEKSRLLSDRFSAERPKGSFSTLEIQRTEQGDSAMYLCASSLGISGDEQFFGPGTRLTVL.

The V gene is TRBV4-2, the J gene TRBJ1-4; D gene ambiguous. V shed 0 bases and J shed 2 bases, with 7 bases lying between them. The length of the CDR3 is 15 residues. Per germline, CDR1 LGHNA and CDR2 YNFKEQ. The CDR3 sequence: CASSQERSTNEKLFF. The CDR3 DNA reads as TGTGCCAGCAGCCAAGAAAGGAGTACTAATGAAAAACTGTTTTTT.

This clonotype was detected a few times. The V gene is TRBV12-3 or TRBV12-4, the J gene TRBJ1-2; TRBD1 matches 8 bases. J gave up 6 bases and V 5 bases, and 11 bases lay outside the gene matches. The CDR3 is 15 residues long. CDR3 protein: CASSPPQGAFHGYTF. The CDR3 DNA is TGTGCCAGCAGTCCCCCCCAGGGGGCTTTTCATGGCTACACCTTC.

This clonotype was seen a few times. The rearrangement joins TRBV24-1 to TRBJ2-7, with 12 nucleotides matching TRBD1. The J segment lost 6 bases and the V segment lost 6 bases, leaving 11 bases of the junction unmatched. The CDR3 is 16 residues long. In germline, CDR1 is KGHDR, CDR2 SFDVKD. The CDR3 DNA reads TGTGCCACCAGTCCAACCGGGGGACAGGGGGCGAGCGAGCAGTACTTC. It is translated as CATSPTGGQGASEQYF.

This clonotype was seen ten or more times. The V gene is TRBV4-2, the J gene TRBJ1-2; TRBD1 aligns across 9 bases. The CDR3 loop spans 15 amino acids. The J segment lost 6 bases and the V segment lost 4 bases, leaving 9 bases of the junction unmatched. CDR1 is LGHNA, CDR2 YNFKEQ, per germline. Here the CDR3 reads CASSPSGGQGNGYTF. The CDR3 nucleotides read TGTGCCAGCAGCCCAAGTGGGGGACAGGGAAATGGCTACACCTTC.